A single sample is the source of the 30 T cell receptor beta chains below, sequenced in a study of T cells in women clearing cervical HPV infection. Method: immunoSEQ multiplex PCR; TCRdb's copy keeps in-frame clones and lacks some. Its listing shows 35,000 to 45,000 clones. The sequencing sample was made of blood buffy coat. These receptors were taken from a woman between 18 and 70 years old with a cervical HPV16 infection that either progressed to CIN3+ or cleared (not recorded which).

Concerning this clone itself: The read terminates 3 residues ahead of where the CDR3 ends, so the germline J gene completes it. The chain combines TRBV30 with TRBJ2-4; a possible D gene is TRBD2 (6 bases). The CDR3 covers 13 residues. Germline V lookup: CDR1 GTSNPN, CDR2 SVGIG (reference sequence). The V end lost 1 base, the J end lost 8 bases, and 12 bases lay between the germline ends. The DNA read from the CDR3 is TGTGCCTGGAGTGCGGGGGAAAGGCACATT. Protein product: CAWSAGERHI. The CDR3 in full is CAWSAGERHIQYF.

As to this clone: The CDR3 goes on 3 residues after the read ends, and that part is filled in from the germline J gene. This rearrangement joins TRBV6-1 to TRBJ1-2; D is unclear. CDR3 length: 14 amino acids. CDR1 MNHNS and CDR2 SASEGT come from the germline V gene. The CDR3 protein is CASSELRVSSGYTF. CDR3 DNA, as far as it was read: TGTGCCAGCAGTGAATTAAGGGTTTCTAGCGGC.

As for this clone: The missing CDR3 end, 3 residues past where the read stops, is filled in from the germline J gene. The chain combines TRBV20-1 with TRBJ1-6; TRBD1 aligns across 7 bases. The CDR3 extends over 16 amino acids. V dropped 0 bases and J dropped 1; count of bases not matched to a gene: 3. Germline assignment: CDR1 DFQATT and CDR2 SNEGSKA (reference sequence). This CDR3 is CSARDRGRSYNSPLHF. The CDR3 DNA, read in part, is TGCAGTGCTAGAGATAGGGGGCGGTCCTATAATTCACCC.

In regard to this clone: The read falls 3 residues short of the CDR3 end, and the missing part is taken from the germline J gene. The V gene is TRBV20-1, the J gene TRBJ2-2, with 11 bases that match TRBD2. This CDR3 spans 18 amino acids. V shed 0 bases, J shed 2 bases, and the junction held 8 bases outside the gene matches. From germline, CDR1 is DFQATT and CDR2 SNEGSKA (reference sequence). The CDR3 protein is CSARDRLSGRDNTGELFF. The sequenced part of the CDR3 DNA is TGCAGTGCTAGAGATCGCCTTAGCGGGAGGGATAACACCGGGGAG.

A word on this clone: The read stops 3 residues short of the end of the CDR3; the missing end is completed from the germline J gene. The chain joins TRBV2 to TRBJ2-2, with TRBD1 matching over 7 bases. This CDR3 is built from 13 residues. From germline, CDR1 is SNHLY and CDR2 FYNNEI. CDR3 in amino acids: CASSPTGPSPLFF. CDR3 DNA, as far as it was read: TGTGCCAGCAGTCCGACAGGGCCTTCACCG.

As for this clone: The CDR3 goes on 3 residues after the read ends, and that part is filled in from the germline J gene. The rearrangement joins TRBV19 to TRBJ2-5; 7 bases are shared with TRBD1. The CDR3 runs 16 residues. J lost 4 bases, V lost 5 bases, and 13 bases had no gene match. Germline CDR1 and CDR2: LNHDA and SQIVND (reference sequence). CDR3 amino acids: CASSPGDRGLIETQYF. The sequenced CDR3 bases are TGTGCCAGTAGTCCTGGGGATAGGGGGCTTATAGAGACC.

A note on this clone: Read data end 3 residues before the CDR3 end; the end is taken from the germline J gene. The rearrangement joins TRBV30 to TRBJ1-6, with a tentative D call TRBD1 (5 bases). In germline, CDR1 is GTSNPN, CDR2 SVGIG (reference sequence). The CDR3 is made up of 13 amino acids. Trimming removed 4 bases from V and 10 bases from J, with 14 bases in between. Partial CDR3 DNA: TGTGCCTGGAATACCCAGGGAGGATCACCC. Protein sequence: CAWNTQGGSP. The complete CDR3 reads CAWNTQGGSPLHF.

Worth noting for this clone: The read terminates 3 residues ahead of where the CDR3 ends, so the germline J gene completes it. The gene calls are TRBV7-6 and TRBJ1-1; D remains ambiguous. The CDR3 extends over 14 amino acids. Trimming took off 1 base at V and 1 base at J, with 7 bases between the two ends. Germline assignment: CDR1 SGHVS and CDR2 FNYEAQ. The DNA read from the CDR3 is TGTGCCAGCAGCTTAGAGGTGGCGAACACTGAA. Protein sequence: CASSLEVANTE. In full, the CDR3 reads CASSLEVANTEAFF.

As concerns this clone: The read stops 3 residues short of the end of the CDR3; the missing end is completed from the germline J gene. The chain joins TRBV5-1 to TRBJ2-7, with a tentative D call TRBD2 (6 bases). Deletions cut 4 bases from V and 5 bases from J, with 16 bases between. CDR3 length equals 14 residues. The germline V gene has CDR1 SGHRS and CDR2 YFSETQ. The part of the CDR3 DNA that was read is TGCGCCAGCAGCCTTCGACTAGGGATCGACGAG. Encoded protein: CASSLRLGIDE. The whole CDR3 protein is CASSLRLGIDEQYF.

Notes on this clone: Coverage ceases 3 residues before the CDR3 finishes, and the germline J gene fills in the end. This rearrangement joins TRBV13 to TRBJ1-2, with D hard to call. Trimming took off 7 bases at V and 3 bases at J, with 12 bases between the two ends. This CDR3 is 13 amino acids long. The germline V gene has CDR1 PRHDT and CDR2 FYEKMQ (reference sequence). The DNA read from the CDR3 is TGTGCCAGCACTGACTCTACTCACTATGGC. This translates into CASTDSTHYG. The complete CDR3 reads CASTDSTHYGYTF.

Turning to this clone: The read falls 3 residues short of the CDR3 end, and the missing part is taken from the germline J gene. The rearrangement joins TRBV11-2 to TRBJ2-5; D perhaps matches TRBD1 (6 bases). The CDR3 is 15 amino acids. Germline V CDR1 and CDR2: SGHAT, FQNNGV. CDR3 protein: CASSLDQGPRDTQYF. The part of the CDR3 DNA that was read is TGTGCCAGCAGCTTAGATCAGGGGCCCCGAGATACC. The full variable domain, rest sourced from reference TRBV11-2 and TRBJ2-5, is EAGVAQSPRYKIIEKRQSVAFWCNPISGHATLYWYQQILGQGPKLLIQFQNNGVVDDSQLPKDRFSAERLKGVDSTLKIQPAKLEDSAVYLCASSLDQGPRDTQYFGPGTRLLVL.

With regard to this clone: The CDR3 end lies 3 residues beyond the end of the read and is filled in from the germline J gene. The gene calls are TRBV27 and TRBJ2-1; D remains ambiguous. Germline V gives CDR1 MNHEY, CDR2 SMNVEV (reference sequence). This CDR3 is 13 amino acids long. Trimming pared 3 bases from V and 6 bases from J, leaving 9 bases between. CDR3 DNA (partial): TGTGCCAGCAGTTTTTCTAGTTTCAATGAG. It specifies CASSFSSFNE. The full-length CDR3 reads as CASSFSSFNEQFF.

About this clone: The CDR3 is cut off 3 residues early in the read; its end comes from the germline J gene. The chain is built from TRBV7-3 and TRBJ2-3, with D maybe TRBD1 (5 bases). The CDR3 sequence is 16 residues long. Germline V gene lookup returns CDR1 SGHTA and CDR2 FQGTGA. V was pared by 6 bases and J by 4 bases, with 20 bases between. The part of the CDR3 DNA that was read is TGTGCCAGCAGGCAGACTGGACATCCAAAGGCAGATACG. It translates to CASRQTGHPKADT. The whole CDR3 protein reads CASRQTGHPKADTQYF.

As concerns this clone: The read is 3 residues too short to cover the CDR3 end, so that end is filled in from the germline J gene. The chain couples TRBV5-1 to TRBJ2-1, with 7 bases that match TRBD2. The V gene end was trimmed by 6 bases and the J gene end by 0 bases; junction bases not matched to a gene: 9. The CDR3 is made up of 16 amino acids. Germline CDR1 SGHRS, CDR2 YFSETQ. The DNA read from the CDR3 is TGCGCCAGCACCCAAAGCGGGGAGAGCTCCTACAATGAG. It encodes CASTQSGESSYNE. The whole CDR3 sequence is CASTQSGESSYNEQFF. The full variable domain, its missing parts supplied by reference TRBV5-1 and TRBJ2-1, is KAGVTQTPRYLIKTRGQQVTLSCSPISGHRSVSWYQQTPGQGLQFLFEYFSETQRNKGNFPGRFSGRQFSNSRSEMNVSTLELGDSALYLCASTQSGESSYNEQFFGPGTRLTVL.

In the case of this clone: The CDR3 end is not reached by the read, which stops 3 residues before it; the germline J gene fills it in. The V call is TRBV2, the J call TRBJ2-4; D perhaps matches TRBD1 (5 bases). Germline values: CDR1 SNHLY, CDR2 FYNNEI. The CDR3 runs to 15 residues. CDR3 DNA, as far as it was read: TGTGCCAGCAGCCAACAGGCCTTTGGCAATCAGCCT. Translating it yields CASSQQAFGNQP. The whole CDR3 protein reads CASSQQAFGNQPQYF.

A note on this clone: The CDR3 goes on 3 residues after the read ends, and that part is filled in from the germline J gene. V and J are TRBV30 and TRBJ2-2, with 11 bases aligning to TRBD2. This CDR3 contains 17 residues. V lost 3 bases to trimming and J lost 7 bases; unmatched junction nucleotides: 13. Germline CDR1 and CDR2: GTSNPN and SVGIG (reference sequence). Incomplete CDR3 DNA: TGTGCCTGGAGCCTTCTAGCGGGAGGCCCTTATGGCGGGGAG. It yields the protein CAWSLLAGGPYGGE. The entire CDR3 is CAWSLLAGGPYGGELFF.

With regard to this clone: The CDR3 end is not reached by the read, which stops 3 residues before it; the germline J gene fills it in. The chain carries TRBV6-4 and TRBJ2-3, with D possibly matching TRBD2 (6 bases). The CDR3 totals 14 residues. In germline, CDR1 is MRHNA, CDR2 SNTAGT. Trimming cost V 8 bases and J 0 bases, with 12 bases left between them. The sequenced CDR3 bases are TGTGCCAGCCCCCCGGGGGACAGCACAGATACG. Translated, it gives CASPPGDSTDT. The whole CDR3 region reads CASPPGDSTDTQYF.

Notes on this clone: The missing CDR3 end, 3 residues past where the read stops, is filled in from the germline J gene. The rearrangement joins TRBV20-1 to TRBJ2-1; 12 positions agree with TRBD2. Looked up from germline, CDR1 is DFQATT and CDR2 is SNEGSKA (reference sequence). The CDR3 totals 19 residues. V trimming: 0 bases; J trimming: 0 bases; junction bases outside the gene matches: 9. The CDR3 sequence is CSARDLTSGGSSSYNEQFF. The part of the CDR3 DNA that was read is TGCAGTGCTAGAGATTTGACTAGCGGGGGCTCCAGCTCCTACAATGAG.

In regard to this clone: The CDR3 is cut off 3 residues early in the read; its end comes from the germline J gene. The chain combines TRBV19 with TRBJ1-2, with D uncertain. The CDR3 has 15 residues. CDR1 is LNHDA, CDR2 SQIVND, per germline (reference sequence). The covered CDR3 bases are TGTGCCAGTAGTCTCGAGCGGGATGAAGAAGATACC. Encoded protein: CASSLERDEEDT. The whole CDR3 protein is CASSLERDEEDTYTF.

A word on this clone: Read sequence stops 3 residues before the CDR3 end, and the germline J gene provides the missing end. This chain uses TRBV11-1 with TRBJ2-4; D possibly corresponds to TRBD1 (6 bases). CDR1 and CDR2 (germline): SGHAT, FQDESV (reference sequence). The length of the CDR3 is 11 residues. The covered CDR3 bases are TGTGCCAGCAGCTTCAGGGGCGGT. This sequence encodes CASSFRGG. The whole CDR3 sequence is CASSFRGGQYF.

Remarks on this clone: The read halts 3 residues ahead of the CDR3 end, with the missing end drawn from the germline J gene. V usage is TRBV5-1 and J usage is TRBJ1-6; 7 bases agree with TRBD1. The CDR3 runs to 16 residues. V gave up 3 bases and J gave up 8 bases; unmatched junction bases: 11. The germline V gene has CDR1 SGHRS and CDR2 YFSETQ. Incomplete CDR3 DNA: TGCGCCAGCAGCTGGAATTCCGACAGGGCCCATTCACCC. This codes for CASSWNSDRAHSP. The whole CDR3 reads CASSWNSDRAHSPLHF.

On this clone itself: With the read ending 3 residues before the CDR3 end, the germline J gene is used to fill in that end. This rearrangement joins TRBV20-1 to TRBJ2-7, with 9 bases aligning to TRBD1. The CDR3 length is 14 residues. J was trimmed by 5 bases and V by 1 base; bases with no gene match: 6. CDR1 is DFQATT and CDR2 is SNEGSKA in the germline V gene (reference sequence). The part of the CDR3 DNA that was read is TGCAGTGCTAGAGCCCACAGGGGGCACGACGAG. This gives the protein CSARAHRGHDE. The whole CDR3 sequence is CSARAHRGHDEQYF.

On this clone itself: The read ends 3 residues early relative to the CDR3; the germline J gene fills the gap. The rearrangement links TRBV2 to TRBJ2-7; 11 bases align to TRBD1. The V segment lost 3 bases and the J segment 5 bases; nucleotides outside the gene matches: 12. Germline V gene sequence: CDR1 SNHLY, CDR2 FYNNEI. The CDR3 loop spans 17 amino acids. The covered CDR3 bases are TGTGCCAGCAGTGAGATAGGGTCTCCGGGACAGGGGGACGAG. Protein sequence: CASSEIGSPGQGDE. In full, the CDR3 is CASSEIGSPGQGDEQYF.

Note on this clone: The CDR3 end lies 3 residues beyond the end of the read and is filled in from the germline J gene. The chain has TRBV2 and TRBJ2-1; TRBD2 matches at 11 bases. V was clipped by 7 bases and J by 7 bases; unmatched bases: 6. This CDR3 has 14 residues. Germline loops: CDR1 SNHLY, CDR2 FYNNEI. CDR3 residues: CASIRASGRNEQFF. The sequenced CDR3 bases are TGTGCCAGCATTCGGGCTAGCGGGAGGAATGAG.

Regarding this clone: The CDR3 end falls 3 residues outside the read, so it is completed with the germline J gene. V gene TRBV10-3 combines with J gene TRBJ1-2; TRBD1 is a possible D gene (5 bases). The CDR3 contains 12 residues. Germline CDR1 reads ENHRY; CDR2 reads SYGVKD. The covered CDR3 bases are TGTGCCATCAGTGAGGGGGCGCGAGGC. Protein: CAISEGARG. The full CDR3 is CAISEGARGYTF.

Concerning this clone: The read ends 3 residues early relative to the CDR3; the germline J gene fills the gap. The chain recombines TRBV7-2 with TRBJ2-3; D is ambiguous. Germline V CDR1 and CDR2: SGHTA, FQGNSA. The CDR3 runs to 13 residues. CDR3 residues: CASRMPPLETQYF. The CDR3 DNA, read in part, is TGTGCCAGCAGAATGCCCCCCTTAGAGACG. The whole variable domain, remainder taken from reference TRBV7-2 and TRBJ2-3, is GAGVSQSPSNKVTEKGKDVELRCDPISGHTALYWYRQSLGQGLEFLIYFQGNSAPDKSGLPSDRFSAERTGGSVSTLTIQRTQQEDSAVYLCASRMPPLETQYFGPGTRLTVL.

Turning to this clone: Coverage ceases 3 residues before the CDR3 finishes, and the germline J gene fills in the end. V is TRBV2 and J is TRBJ1-2, with D uncertain. CDR1 is SNHLY, CDR2 FYNNEI, per germline. This CDR3 is 13 amino acids long. The covered CDR3 bases are TGTGCCAGCGAAGTAGCGGCCTTCTACGAC. Translation: CASEVAAFYD. From start to end, the CDR3 is CASEVAAFYDYTF. The full variable domain, rest sourced from reference TRBV2 and TRBJ1-2, is EPEVTQTPSHQVTQMGQEVILRCVPISNHLYFYWYRQILGQKVEFLVSFYNNEISEKSEIFDDQFSVERPDGSNFTLKIRSTKLEDSAMYFCASEVAAFYDYTFGSGTRLTVV.

In the case of this clone: The read halts 3 residues ahead of the CDR3 end, with the missing end drawn from the germline J gene. The V call is TRBV7-6, the J call TRBJ1-5, with 8 bases identical to TRBD1. Looked up from germline, CDR1 is SGHVS and CDR2 is FNYEAQ. This CDR3 has 14 amino acids. The V segment lost 5 bases and the J segment 3 bases; nucleotides outside the gene matches: 3. CDR3 bases read: TGTGCCAGCAGCCGGACAGGGTCCAATCAGCCC. Protein sequence: CASSRTGSNQP. Given in full, the CDR3 is CASSRTGSNQPQHF. Supplemented by reference TRBV7-6 and TRBJ1-5, the full variable domain reads GAGVSQSPRYKVTKRGQDVALRCDPISGHVSLYWYRQALGQGPEFLTYFNYEAQQDKSGLPNDRFSAERPEGSISTLTIQRTEQRDSAMYRCASSRTGSNQPQHFGDGTRLSIL.

The CDR3 loop is CASSNPTGYEPLHF. The part of the CDR3 DNA that was read is TGTGCCAGCAGTAACCCGACAGGCTACGAACCC. This sequence joins TRBV2 and TRBJ1-6, with a possible D match to TRBD1 (6 bases). The read stops 3 residues short of the end of the CDR3; the missing end is completed from the germline J gene. The CDR3 sequence is 14 residues long. Per the germline V gene, CDR1 is SNHLY and CDR2 is FYNNEI. V lost 5 bases and J lost 12, with 17 bases in between.

With regard to this clone: The read ends 3 residues shy of where the CDR3 ends; the end is completed using the germline J gene. The chain joins TRBV7-2 to TRBJ2-3, with a weak D call TRBD1 (6 bases). The CDR3 spans 14 residues. Germline CDR1 is SGHTA and CDR2 is FQGNSA. CDR3 bases read: TGTGCCAGCAGCTACCGACAGGTCAGGCAGCCG. Translating it yields CASSYRQVRQP. The full-length CDR3 reads as CASSYRQVRQPQYF.